This entry lists 14 T cell receptor beta chains sequenced from one sample in a study of blood T cell repertoires in COVID-19. Assay used: immunoSEQ multiplex PCR; TCRdb lists only in-frame clones, some missing. Of some 200,000 clones listed, 87% are singletons. The sequencing input was PBMCs or T cells enriched from blood (not recorded which). Receptors were obtained from a man aged 25-45 years in a cohort exposed to, infected with or recovered from COVID-19 (not recorded which).

This chain uses TRBV7-9 with TRBJ2-3; D gene unclear. Germline values: CDR1 SEHNR, CDR2 FQNEAQ (reference sequence). The CDR3 runs 12 residues. V was trimmed by 5 bases and J by 5 bases, leaving 8 bases between them. The CDR3 spells CASSRQQDTQYF. In nucleotides, the CDR3 is TGTGCCAGCAGCCGACAACAAGATACGCAGTATTTT.

This clone was counted only a few times. The same CDR3 can be traced to other DNA sequences in this sample. The chain combines TRBV5-1 with TRBJ2-7; the D gene is possibly TRBD1 (6 bases). Germline-derived CDR1 and CDR2 are SGHRS and YFSETQ. This CDR3 contains 14 residues. The V end was cut by 2 bases, the J end by 1 base, with 10 bases between. Written as DNA, the CDR3 is TGCGCCAGCAGCTTCAGGGGATCTTCCTACGAGCAGTACTTC. This codes for CASSFRGSSYEQYF.

The rearrangement joins TRBV6-5 to TRBJ2-7; tentative D call: TRBD1 (5 bases). V lost 5 bases and J lost 2, with 7 bases in between. This CDR3 has 12 residues. Germline-derived CDR1 and CDR2 are MNHEY and SVGAGI. As DNA, the CDR3 is TGTGCCAGCAGTCAGACAGCCTACGAGCAGTACTTC. Its protein product is CASSQTAYEQYF.

The J gene is TRBJ2-3, the V gene TRBV2; D possibly corresponds to TRBD2 (6 bases). V was clipped by 7 bases and J by 2 bases, with 16 bases between them. CDR1 is SNHLY and CDR2 is FYNNEI in the germline V gene. This CDR3 spans 15 amino acids. The CDR3 loop reads CASIKAGMYTDTQYF. As DNA, the CDR3 is TGTGCCAGCATCAAGGCGGGGATGTACACAGATACGCAGTATTTT. The full variable domain, its missing parts supplied by reference TRBV2 and TRBJ2-3, is EPEVTQTPSHQVTQMGQEVILRCVPISNHLYFYWYRQILGQKVEFLVSFYNNEISEKSEIFDDQFSVERPDGSNFTLKIRSTKLEDSAMYFCASIKAGMYTDTQYFGPGTRLTVL.

The J gene is TRBJ2-7, the V gene TRBV7-9; D gene uncertain. Trimming cost V 5 bases and J 6 bases, with 11 bases left between them. Germline V gene sequence: CDR1 SEHNR, CDR2 FQNEAQ (reference sequence). The CDR3 runs 12 residues. For the CDR3, the DNA is TGTGCCAGCAGCCCCTCCCTCCTCGAGCAGTACTTC. Translation: CASSPSLLEQYF.

V is TRBV27 and J is TRBJ1-2; possibly TRBD1 for D (5 bases). The germline V gene encodes CDR1 MNHEY and CDR2 SMNVEV (reference sequence). The CDR3 is made up of 14 amino acids. Trimming shortened V by 3 bases and J by 3 bases, and 11 bases separated the two germline ends. The CDR3 nucleotides are TGTGCCAGCAGTTTCGCTGACAGTTACTATGGCTACACCTTC. Encoded protein: CASSFADSYYGYTF.

The genes are TRBV5-1 and TRBJ2-3, with TRBD2 matching over 10 bases. V dropped 4 bases and J dropped 4; count of bases not matched to a gene: 12. Per germline, CDR1 SGHRS and CDR2 YFSETQ. CDR3 length equals 17 residues. The CDR3 bases are TGCGCCAGCAGCCTGAGGGCTAGCGGGAGTTTCGCAGATACGCAGTATTTT. This gives the protein CASSLRASGSFADTQYF. Together with reference TRBV5-1 and TRBJ2-3, the CDR3 gives the full variable domain: KAGVTQTPRYLIKTRGQQVTLSCSPISGHRSVSWYQQTPGQGLQFLFEYFSETQRNKGNFPGRFSGRQFSNSRSEMNVSTLELGDSALYLCASSLRASGSFADTQYFGPGTRLTVL.

The chain has TRBV13 and TRBJ2-3; 7 bases are shared with TRBD1. Germline CDR1 reads PRHDT; CDR2 reads FYEKMQ (reference sequence). The CDR3 runs 16 residues. Trimming cost V 4 bases and J 2 bases; bases outside gene matches: 9. The CDR3 here is CASSSKRGQDTDTQYF. The CDR3 DNA reads as TGTGCCAGCAGCTCAAAAAGGGGGCAGGACACAGATACGCAGTATTTT. Together with reference TRBV13 and TRBJ2-3, the CDR3 gives the full variable domain: AAGVIQSPRHLIKEKRETATLKCYPIPRHDTVYWYQQGPGQDPQFLISFYEKMQSDKGSIPDRFSAQQFSDYHSELNMSSLELGDSALYFCASSSKRGQDTDTQYFGPGTRLTVL.

This sequence joins TRBV28 and TRBJ2-2; 10 bases match TRBD2. CDR1 is MDHEN, CDR2 SYDVKM, per germline. With 5 bases clipped from V and 7 bases from J, the junction kept 7 bases outside the gene matches. The CDR3 spans 15 residues. The DNA for the CDR3 is TGTGCCAGCAGTGCTAGCGGGAGATTAGACGGGGAGCTGTTTTTT. Protein: CASSASGRLDGELFF.

This chain joins TRBV14 and TRBJ1-2, with TRBD1 as a possible D gene (5 bases). CDR1 SGHDN and CDR2 FVKESK come from the germline V gene. This CDR3 region has 15 residues. V lost 2 bases, J lost 4 bases, and 14 bases lay in between. CDR3 residues: CASSQPGGSPYGYTF. In DNA form, the CDR3 reads TGTGCCAGCAGCCAACCCGGGGGGTCCCCCTATGGCTACACCTTC.

The chain joins TRBV9 to TRBJ1-3, with D possibly matching TRBD1 (6 bases). This CDR3 region has 16 residues. Looked up from germline, CDR1 is SGDLS and CDR2 is YYNGEE. The V end lost 3 bases, the J end lost 4 bases, and 17 bases lay between the germline ends. CDR3 loop: CASSANMGATGNTIYF. The CDR3 DNA sequence: TGTGCCAGCAGCGCCAATATGGGGGCTACGGGAAACACCATATATTTT.

The chain joins TRBV19 to TRBJ2-2; TRBD2 aligns across 11 bases. The CDR3 spans 17 residues. Germline CDR1 and CDR2: LNHDA and SQIVND (reference sequence). V gave up 2 bases and J gave up 4 bases; unmatched junction bases: 6. Written as DNA, the CDR3 is TGTGCCAGTAGTATAAGAGCTAGCGGGAGGAGCACCGGGGAGCTGTTTTTT. It translates to CASSIRASGRSTGELFF.

The chain has TRBV19 and TRBJ1-1, with 7 bases fitting TRBD1. The ends lost 0 bases at V and 1 base at J; junction bases unmatched: 5. Germline V gives CDR1 LNHDA, CDR2 SQIVND (reference sequence). This CDR3 comprises 16 residues. The CDR3 DNA reads as TGTGCCAGTAGTATAGAAACAGGGGCGAGGAACACTGAAGCTTTCTTT. This codes for CASSIETGARNTEAFF.

In DNA form, the CDR3 reads TGCGCCAGCAGTGAGTCGGCGAGGGGGCGCGGCTATGGCTACACCTTC. This translates into CASSESARGRGYGYTF. This chain connects TRBV10-2 to TRBJ1-2, with 7 bases identical to TRBD1. The CDR3 totals 16 residues. CDR1 is WSHSY and CDR2 is SAAADI in the germline V gene. V trimming: 0 bases; J trimming: 4 bases; junction bases outside the gene matches: 8.